Following are 23 T cell receptor beta chains from one sample sequenced in a study of CD8 T cells in ankylosing spondylitis. A single record per CDR3 protein comes from TCRdb applying MiXCR to the 5' RACE reads. The sample has just over 150,000 distinct CDR3 sequences; 18% are singletons. Material: blood, either unsorted or a sorted T cell fraction (not recorded which). The source of these receptors is a male donor with ankylosing spondylitis or in good health (not recorded which).

The chain carries TRBV7-2 and TRBJ1-1; no reliable D call. Trimming removed 2 bases at V and 4 bases at J, with 11 bases between. The CDR3 is 14 amino acids. Germline CDR1 SGHTA, CDR2 FQGNSA. CDR3 coding DNA: TGTGCCAGCAGCTTATCTGTGGGGAGCACTGAAGCTTTCTTT. This encodes CASSLSVGSTEAFF. Full variable domain (rest looked up from reference TRBV7-2 and TRBJ1-1): GAGVSQSPSNKVTEKGKDVELRCDPISGHTALYWYRQSLGQGLEFLIYFQGNSAPDKSGLPSDRFSAERTGGSVSTLTIQRTQQEDSAVYLCASSLSVGSTEAFFGQGTRLTVV.

This clonotype was recorded many times. This chain links TRBV29-1 with TRBJ2-2; TRBD2 agrees at 7 bases. Germline trimming cut 5 bases from V and 2 bases from J; bases unmatched to any gene: 5. Germline CDR1 and CDR2: SQVTM and ANQGSEA. The CDR3 extends over 14 amino acids. CDR3 sequence reads: CSVNGGRNTGELFF. The CDR3 DNA reads TGCAGCGTTAATGGCGGGAGAAACACCGGGGAGCTGTTTTTT.

This clonotype was counted a few times. The chain employs TRBV2 and TRBJ1-2; no reliable D call. In germline, CDR1 is SNHLY, CDR2 FYNNEI. V lost 2 bases to trimming and J lost 8 bases, with 18 bases between them. This CDR3 is built from 15 residues. CDR3 DNA: TGTGCCAGCAGTGAAACCCCCGGGGAGACCTACGGCTACACCTTC. It codes for CASSETPGETYGYTF.

This chain links TRBV27 with TRBJ2-7, with D perhaps given as TRBD1 or TRBD2 (5 bases each). Germline loops: CDR1 MNHEY, CDR2 SMNVEV (reference sequence). Trimming stripped 6 bases from V and 3 bases from J, with 12 bases between. This CDR3 is built from 13 residues. The chain's CDR3 is CASRVGPYYEQYF. The CDR3 DNA is TGTGCCAGCAGGGTGGGACCGTACTACGAGCAGTACTTC.

There are a few counts of this clonotype. The rearrangement uses TRBV5-1 and TRBJ2-7; a possible D gene is TRBD1 (6 bases). The CDR3 consists of 13 residues. The germline V gene has CDR1 SGHRS and CDR2 YFSETQ. V dropped 7 bases and J dropped 2 bases, with 13 bases sitting between them. The CDR3, as DNA: TGCGCCAGCTCGAGACAGGCCGCCTACGAGCAGTACTTC. Its protein is CASSRQAAYEQYF. The variable domain in full, with the rest retrieved from reference TRBV5-1 and TRBJ2-7, is KAGVTQTPRYLIKTRGQQVTLSCSPISGHRSVSWYQQTPGQGLQFLFEYFSETQRNKGNFPGRFSGRQFSNSRSEMNVSTLELGDSALYLCASSRQAAYEQYFGPGTRLTVT.

This clonotype has a handful of counts. V usage is TRBV20-1 and J usage is TRBJ2-5; the match to TRBD2 covers 11 bases. The V gene's germline CDR1 is DFQATT and CDR2 SNEGSKA (reference sequence). The CDR3 sequence is 15 residues long. V was pared by 4 bases and J by 3 bases, with 7 bases of the junction left unmatched. The CDR3: CSATPGTSGKETQYF. Written as DNA, the CDR3 is TGCAGTGCTACCCCCGGGACTAGCGGAAAAGAGACCCAGTACTTC.

This clonotype was counted a few times. The rearrangement joins TRBV5-1 to TRBJ2-1; no clear D. V gave up 1 base and J gave up 6 bases, with 11 bases separating them. The CDR3 is 14 amino acids. CDR1 and CDR2 from the germline V gene are SGHRS and YFSETQ. In DNA form, the CDR3 reads TGCGCCAGCAGCTTGAGACTGGGTAGCAATGAGCAGTTCTTC. The encoded protein is CASSLRLGSNEQFF.

This clonotype was recorded at least ten times. The chain recombines TRBV28 with TRBJ2-1, with 15 nucleotides matching TRBD2. CDR1 is MDHEN and CDR2 is SYDVKM in the germline V gene. The CDR3 loop spans 18 amino acids. Germline trimming cut 5 bases from V and 8 bases from J; bases unmatched to any gene: 13. Written as DNA, the CDR3 is TGTGCCAGCAGTCCCCTCGGACTAGCGGGAGGGCCAAGGGATGAGCAGTTCTTC. This gives the protein CASSPLGLAGGPRDEQFF.

The genes are TRBV28 and TRBJ2-1; the D is unclear. V lost 6 bases and J lost 5, with 8 bases in between. Germline CDR1 reads MDHEN; CDR2 reads SYDVKM. This CDR3 has 12 amino acids. Here the CDR3 reads CASRVEDNEQFF. The CDR3 region has the DNA TGTGCCAGCAGGGTTGAGGACAATGAGCAGTTCTTC.

In nucleotides, the CDR3 is TGCAGCGTCCGACAGGGAATGAACACTGAAGCTTTCTTT. It specifies CSVRQGMNTEAFF. This chain links TRBV29-1 with TRBJ1-1; 7 bases line up with TRBD1. V trimming: 6 bases; J trimming: 0 bases; junction bases outside the gene matches: 4. The CDR3 is 13 amino acids. Germline CDR1 reads SQVTM; CDR2 reads ANQGSEA.

This clonotype was picked up a small number of times. The chain carries TRBV10-2 and TRBJ2-1; D possibly corresponds to TRBD2 (6 bases). CDR3 length: 11 amino acids. Germline V gives CDR1 WSHSY, CDR2 SAAADI. Trimming removed 2 bases from V and 15 bases from J, with 11 bases in between. In DNA form, the CDR3 reads TGCGCCAGCAGTGAGGACGGGAGAGTGTTCTTC. Translating it yields CASSEDGRVFF.

This clonotype was recorded a few times. J is TRBJ1-4 and V is TRBV25-1; D not resolved. The ends were cut back, 3 bases at V and 7 bases at J, with 12 bases in the middle. CDR1 and CDR2 from the germline V gene are MGHDK and SYGVNS. The CDR3 runs 14 residues. In DNA form, the CDR3 reads TGTGCCAGCAGTGATGGGCCATGGGTTGAAAAACTGTTTTTT. This sequence encodes CASSDGPWVEKLFF.

This clonotype was seen at least ten times. The rearrangement uses TRBV5-1 and TRBJ1-1, with D possibly matching TRBD1 (6 bases). The CDR3 has 14 residues. Germline V gene sequence: CDR1 SGHRS, CDR2 YFSETQ. V was clipped by 3 bases and J by 6 bases, with 15 bases between them. CDR3 sequence reads: CASSSGAVDAEAFF. CDR3 nucleotide sequence: TGCGCCAGCAGCTCAGGGGCGGTCGATGCTGAAGCTTTCTTT. Drawing the rest from reference TRBV5-1 and TRBJ1-1, the complete variable domain is KAGVTQTPRYLIKTRGQQVTLSCSPISGHRSVSWYQQTPGQGLQFLFEYFSETQRNKGNFPGRFSGRQFSNSRSEMNVSTLELGDSALYLCASSSGAVDAEAFFGQGTRLTVV.

This clonotype was counted only a few times. V usage is TRBV4-1 and J usage is TRBJ2-3, with 12 bases lining up with TRBD2. CDR3 length: 17 residues. The J segment lost 5 bases and the V segment lost 2 bases, leaving 8 bases of the junction unmatched. Per germline, CDR1 MGHRA and CDR2 YSYEKL. CDR3: CASSQRLAGGPIDTQYF. CDR3 coding DNA: TGCGCCAGCAGCCAACGGCTAGCGGGAGGGCCCATAGATACGCAGTATTTT.

This clonotype was seen at least ten times. The V gene is TRBV6-1, the J gene TRBJ1-1, with D perhaps TRBD1 (5 bases). Per the germline V gene, CDR1 is MNHNS and CDR2 is SASEGT. The CDR3 is made up of 14 amino acids. With 7 bases removed from V and 5 bases from J, the gap between germline ends came to 17 bases. The chain's CDR3 is CASNAQGGITEAFF. The CDR3 region has the DNA TGTGCCAGCAACGCTCAGGGTGGTATAACTGAAGCTTTCTTT.

This clonotype was observed at least ten times. This chain joins TRBV19 and TRBJ1-1; D ambiguous. CDR1 and CDR2 (germline): LNHDA, SQIVND (reference sequence). The germline V and J ends were trimmed by 6 bases and 5 bases, with 7 bases remaining between them. This CDR3 region has 11 residues. CDR3 DNA sequence: TGTGCCAGTAGAGGACCAACTGAAGCTTTCTTT. It is translated as CASRGPTEAFF.

This clonotype was seen a few times. The chain combines TRBV20-1 with TRBJ2-7, with 7 nucleotides matching TRBD2. The V gene's germline CDR1 is DFQATT and CDR2 SNEGSKA (reference sequence). The CDR3 runs to 15 residues. Losses at the gene ends were 6 bases for V and 0 bases for J; bases not matched to a gene: 11. Here the CDR3 DNA reads TGCAGTGCCCCTGGGGGAGGGAGAACCTCCTACGAGCAGTACTTC. It is translated as CSAPGGGRTSYEQYF.

The rearrangement joins TRBV12-3 or TRBV12-4 to TRBJ2-7, with a weak D call TRBD2 (6 bases). CDR3 size: 15 residues. Trimming took off 3 bases at V and 2 bases at J, with 14 bases between the two ends. CDR3 sequence reads: CASSLGLARAYEQYF. CDR3 bases: TGTGCCAGCAGTTTGGGGCTAGCGCGAGCCTACGAGCAGTACTTC.

In its sample, this clonotype was seen many times. The chain combines TRBV4-1 with TRBJ1-1; D is unclear. CDR1 and CDR2 (germline): MGHRA, YSYEKL. Trimming cost V 7 bases and J 1 base, with 13 bases left between them. The CDR3 has 14 amino acids. CDR3 residues: CASKGVLKNTEAFF. DNA for the CDR3: TGCGCCAGCAAGGGAGTGCTCAAGAACACTGAAGCTTTCTTT.

The chain employs TRBV3-1 and TRBJ2-3, with D possibly matching TRBD1 (6 bases). The CDR3 is 14 amino acids. V was trimmed by 3 bases and J by 5 bases, leaving 12 bases between them. From germline, CDR1 is LGHDT and CDR2 YNNKEL (reference sequence). This CDR3 reads CASSHYREKDTQYF. CDR3 nucleotide sequence: TGTGCCAGCAGCCATTACAGGGAGAAAGATACGCAGTATTTT.

This clonotype showed up many times. This chain uses TRBV28 with TRBJ1-1; a weak D match, TRBD1 (5 bases). Trimming removed 5 bases at V and 11 bases at J, with 18 bases between. Looked up from germline, CDR1 is MDHEN and CDR2 is SYDVKM. CDR3 length: 13 amino acids. The CDR3 DNA follows: TGTGCCAGCAGTCCAGGGTTCGGTTGGTCGGCTTTCTTT. It yields the protein CASSPGFGWSAFF.

In its sample, this clonotype was seen many times. The chain employs TRBV7-2 and TRBJ2-1; D uncertain. V was trimmed by 2 bases and J by 6 bases, leaving 8 bases between them. The CDR3 consists of 13 residues. Germline V gene lookup returns CDR1 SGHTA and CDR2 FQGNSA. The CDR3 is CASSLTWGNEQFF. For the CDR3, the DNA is TGTGCCAGCAGCTTAACCTGGGGCAATGAGCAGTTCTTC.

This clonotype was seen only a few times. The chain is built from TRBV20-1 and TRBJ1-1, with D perhaps matching TRBD1 (6 bases). Germline V gene data show CDR1 as DFQATT and CDR2 as SNEGSKA (reference sequence). The CDR3 spans 16 residues. V was trimmed by 6 bases and J by 2 bases, leaving 22 bases between them. The CDR3 spells CSAKEGGGAGNTEAFF. CDR3 DNA sequence: TGCAGTGCCAAAGAGGGAGGGGGTGCGGGCAACACTGAAGCTTTCTTT.